The rows below give T cell receptor beta chains drawn from one sample of a study of post-analysis software for immune sequencing data. Using its own MiXCR run on the PCR reads, TCRdb lists one record per CDR3 protein. The data contain hundreds of thousands of distinct CDR3 sequences, 30% of them seen just once; the ten biggest clones take up approximately 0.55%. The sequencing input was blood. These receptors all stem from a girl aged 10 to 17 with multiple sclerosis. Each CDR3 is given with its conserved first and last residue. Fields, in order: V gene, D gene, J gene, clone size, CDR3 DNA, CDR3 protein. The D gene is left open where the match is weak. Not all rows give a size; the values are once, few, many and, for expanded clones, a class.

>TRBV5-1|.|TRBJ1-6|.
TGCGCCAGCAGCTTGGCTGGGTTCTCGGCCCTCCACTTT
CASSLAGFSALHF
>TRBV18|.|TRBJ1-1|.
TGTGCCAGCTCACAAACCGGGACGGGGGCTGAAGCTTTCTTT
CASSQTGTGAEAFF
>TRBV28|.|TRBJ2-5|.
TGTGCCAGCAGTTTACCCGGAGGGACCCAGCACTTC
CASSLPGGTQHF
>TRBV29-1|TRBD1|TRBJ1-5|.
TGCAGCGTTGGACAGGGGAGTCAGCCCCAGCATTTT
CSVGQGSQPQHF
>TRBV7-2|.|TRBJ2-7|many
TGTGCCAGCAGCTTAGCGACGGGGTACGAGCAGTACTTC
CASSLATGYEQYF
>TRBV12-5|.|TRBJ2-3|.
TGTGCTAGTGGTTTGGTACGAAGGCTAGCCATAGATACGCAGTATTTT
CASGLVRRLAIDTQYF
>TRBV5-5|.|TRBJ2-1|.
TGTGCCAGCAGCTTGGTTGGATGGAAAAGCTCCTACAATGAGCAGTTCTTC
CASSLVGWKSSYNEQFF
>TRBV25-1|TRBD1|TRBJ2-3|once
TGTGCCAGCAGTGAATATCCCGGCCAGGGGGCTGTCAGGCAGGCGTCCACAGATACGCAGTATTTT
CASSEYPGQGAVRQASTDTQYF
>TRBV6-2/TRBV6-3|.|TRBJ2-7|.
TGTGCCAGCAGTTGGGCAGGACGATCCTACGAGCAGTACTTC
CASSWAGRSYEQYF
>TRBV7-9|TRBD1|TRBJ2-7|few
TGTGCCAGCAACTTAAAGACAGGGGTGTCCTACGAGCAGTACTTC
CASNLKTGVSYEQYF
>TRBV24-1|.|TRBJ2-5|few
TGTGCCACCAGTGATTTGCACGGGACCCAGTACTTC
CATSDLHGTQYF
>TRBV29-1|.|TRBJ2-1|.
TGCAGCGTTGATGAGGCTAGCGCAAGCTCCTACAATGAGCAGTTCTTC
CSVDEASASSYNEQFF
>TRBV6-6|.|TRBJ2-4|.
TGTGCCAGCAGCACAGAAAACATTCAGTACTTC
CASSTENIQYF
>TRBV20-1|TRBD2|TRBJ2-7|few
TGCAGTGCGAGCGGGGGCACCTACGAGCAGTACTTC
CSASGGTYEQYF
>TRBV5-1|TRBD1|TRBJ2-6|few
TGCGCCAGCAGCTTCCGTCAGGGGGCAGGGGCCAACGTCCTGACTTTC
CASSFRQGAGANVLTF
>TRBV5-1|.|TRBJ1-4|.
TGCGCCAGCAGACCACAGCAGGGTGAAAAACTGTTTTTT
CASRPQQGEKLFF
>TRBV2|.|TRBJ1-6|.
TGTGCCAGCAAGAACGGTTCACCCCTCCACTTT
CASKNGSPLHF
>TRBV29-1|TRBD2|TRBJ2-5|.
TGCAACGTTGAGACTAGCGGGAGGGCCGGTGGGGAGACCCAGTACTTC
CNVETSGRAGGETQYF
>TRBV2|TRBD2|TRBJ2-5|.
TGTGCCAGCAGGAAAGATCGGGGACTAGCGGGATCCCAATACGCGACCCAGTACTTC
CASRKDRGLAGSQYATQYF
>TRBV7-9|TRBD1|TRBJ2-5|.
TGTGCCAGCAGCTTAAGACAGGGGTCCCAAGAGACCCAGTACTTC
CASSLRQGSQETQYF
>TRBV27|TRBD2|TRBJ2-1|few
TGTGCCAGCAGTTTATCACTAGCGGGAGACAATGAGCAGTTCTTC
CASSLSLAGDNEQFF
>TRBV16|.|TRBJ2-1|.
TGTGCCAGCGACTTAGACAGGAGCTCCTACAATGAGCAGTTCTTC
CASDLDRSSYNEQFF
>TRBV5-1|TRBD2|TRBJ2-1|few
TGCGCCAGCAGCTTGGGACTAGCGATCGATGAGCAGTTCTTC
CASSLGLAIDEQFF
>TRBV29-1|.|TRBJ1-2|.
TGCAGCGTTCAAGGAAGCTATGGCTACACCTTC
CSVQGSYGYTF
>TRBV10-3|TRBD2|TRBJ2-3|.
TGTGCCACCAGTGGTAAGCGGGGGAGCACAGATACGCAGTATTTT
CATSGKRGSTDTQYF
>TRBV12-3/TRBV12-4|.|TRBJ1-2|few
TGTGCCAGCAGGTCTCGTGGGGCCTCGTATTATGGCTACACCTTC
CASRSRGASYYGYTF
>TRBV4-3|.|TRBJ1-2|.
TGCGCCAGCAGCCTGCGCTTAGACAGGATCTATGGCTACACCTTC
CASSLRLDRIYGYTF
>TRBV2|TRBD1|TRBJ2-7|.
TGTGCCAGCAGTGAGGACAGGGGATCCTACGAGCAGTACTTC
CASSEDRGSYEQYF